These 20 T cell receptor beta chains were sequenced from one sample in a study of preoperative IRX-2 immunotherapy in early breast cancer. The table came from immunoSEQ multiplex PCR; TCRdb's copy has only in-frame clones and leaves some out. Of around 28,000 clones detected, around 91% appear once; the ten largest clones hold 9.5% to 10%. The treatment: preoperative locoregional IRX-2 cytokine immunotherapy. This specimen was collected from a patient treated with IRX-2 immunotherapy. The source of these receptors is a human donor with breast cancer.

The rearrangement links TRBV4-3 to TRBJ1-4, with TRBD1 matching 8 bases. Germline-derived CDR1 and CDR2 are LGHNA and YSLEER. The CDR3 is 18 residues long. J lost 8 bases, V lost 0 bases, and 14 bases had no gene match. CDR3 sequence: CASSQEFPGSTGEEKLFF. The CDR3 DNA follows: TGCGCCAGCAGCCAAGAATTCCCCGGTTCGACAGGGGAGGAAAAACTGTTTTTT.

The chain recombines TRBV15 with TRBJ2-3; no clear D. The V and J ends lost 2 bases and 9 bases respectively, with 9 bases between them. CDR3 length: 12 residues. Germline V CDR1 and CDR2: LNHNV, YYDKDF (reference sequence). CDR3 amino acids: CATSRLMTTQYF. In nucleotides, the CDR3 is TGTGCCACCAGCAGACTTATGACAACGCAGTATTTT.

This clone was counted a few times. The chain uses TRBV18 and TRBJ2-7; D call uncertain. CDR1 is KGHSH and CDR2 is LQKENI in the germline V gene. CDR3 length: 14 residues. V gave up 3 bases and J gave up 4 bases, with 13 bases separating them. In DNA, the CDR3 is TGTGCCAGCTCACCTAACGTCAAGGCGTACGAGCAGTACTTC. Residues: CASSPNVKAYEQYF.

The CDR3 nucleotides read TGTGCCAGCAGCCGAAGAGGCCAGGCTAGCGGCGGCACAGATACGCAGTATTTT. Its translation is CASSRRGQASGGTDTQYF. The V and J genes are TRBV6-4 and TRBJ2-3, with TRBD2 matching 7 bases. This CDR3 spans 18 amino acids. The V gene end was trimmed by 6 bases and the J gene end by 1 base; junction bases not matched to a gene: 16. Germline V gives CDR1 MRHNA, CDR2 SNTAGT.

The rearrangement uses TRBV7-2 and TRBJ1-2; possible D gene TRBD1, 6 bases. The length of the CDR3 is 13 residues. Trimming shortened V by 5 bases and J by 8 bases, and 15 bases separated the two germline ends. Germline CDR1 and CDR2: SGHTA and FQGNSA. The CDR3 reads CASSLQGRWGYTF. The CDR3 DNA reads as TGTGCCAGCAGCCTACAGGGACGTTGGGGCTACACCTTC.

This clone was seen only once. The chain has TRBV20-1 and TRBJ2-3, with D hard to call. The CDR3 length is 11 residues. The V gene lost 4 bases and the J gene lost 6 bases, with 8 bases spanning the gap. Germline-derived CDR1 and CDR2 are DFQATT and SNEGSKA (reference sequence). The DNA of the CDR3 is TGCAGTGCTAAAATAGGGGATACGCAGTATTTT. This encodes CSAKIGDTQYF.

The chain is built from TRBV5-1 and TRBJ1-1; unclear D gene. V lost 2 bases, J lost 1 base, and 3 bases lay in between. Germline V gene data show CDR1 as SGHRS and CDR2 as YFSETQ. The CDR3 sequence is 12 residues long. CDR3 residues: CASSFENTEAFF. The DNA of the CDR3 is TGCGCCAGCAGCTTTGAGAACACTGAAGCTTTCTTT.

The rearrangement uses TRBV11-2 and TRBJ1-1, with TRBD1 matching 7 bases. Unmatched junction bases numbered 8, after V lost 0 bases and J lost 7 bases. Germline values: CDR1 SGHAT, CDR2 FQNNGV. CDR3 length: 15 amino acids. The chain's CDR3 is CASSLDQATGSEAFF. The DNA of the CDR3 is TGTGCCAGCAGCTTAGATCAGGCGACAGGGAGTGAAGCTTTCTTT.

The chain uses TRBV5-1 and TRBJ2-7; possibly TRBD1 for D (6 bases). CDR1 and CDR2 (germline): SGHRS, YFSETQ. V was shortened by 5 bases and J by 2 bases, with 14 bases between the two germline ends. This CDR3 is built from 14 residues. The CDR3 loop reads CASSSPGQPYEQYF. In DNA, the CDR3 is TGCGCCAGCAGTTCTCCGGGACAACCCTACGAGCAGTACTTC.

V is TRBV28 and J is TRBJ2-7; no reliable D call. The germline V gene has CDR1 MDHEN and CDR2 SYDVKM. The CDR3 covers 14 residues. The ends were cut back, 2 bases at V and 4 bases at J, with 12 bases in the middle. CDR3 coding DNA: TGTGCCAGCAGTTTAACCTTGGCTGGGTACGAGCAGTACTTC. Protein product: CASSLTLAGYEQYF. Full variable domain (rest looked up from reference TRBV28 and TRBJ2-7): DVKVTQSSRYLVKRTGEKVFLECVQDMDHENMFWYRQDPGLGLRLIYFSYDVKMKEKGDIPEGYSVSREKKERFSLILESASTNQTSMYLCASSLTLAGYEQYFGPGTRLTVT.

The rearrangement uses TRBV28 and TRBJ1-3, with D possibly being TRBD1 (5 bases). V lost 4 bases and J 4 bases, leaving 11 bases between the germline ends. From germline, CDR1 is MDHEN and CDR2 SYDVKM. The CDR3 sequence is 14 residues long. In DNA form, the CDR3 reads TGTGCCAGCAGTTCAGGGCTGGTAGGAAACACCATATATTTT. Translating gives CASSSGLVGNTIYF.

The chain links TRBV11-2 to TRBJ1-1; D may be TRBD1 (6 bases). The V and J ends lost 3 bases and 3 bases respectively, with 11 bases between them. The CDR3 contains 14 residues. Looked up from germline, CDR1 is SGHAT and CDR2 is FQNNGV. CDR3 sequence reads: CASSLSRGHTEAFF. CDR3 DNA sequence: TGTGCCAGCAGCTTGTCCAGGGGTCACACTGAAGCTTTCTTT.

In this sample, this clone turned up once. DNA for the CDR3: TGTGCCAGCAGCCAAGTAGCTAGCGGGGAGACCCAGTACTTC. This codes for CASSQVASGETQYF. The chain combines TRBV4-2 with TRBJ2-5, with 8 nucleotides matching TRBD2. The CDR3 is 14 residues long. Germline CDR1 and CDR2: LGHNA and YNFKEQ. The trim removed 1 base at V and 5 bases at J, leaving 3 bases unmatched.

The chain couples TRBV11-2 to TRBJ1-1, with unresolved D. Trimming shortened V by 6 bases and J by 4 bases, and 6 bases separated the two germline ends. The CDR3 runs 11 residues. Germline CDR1 reads SGHAT; CDR2 reads FQNNGV. CDR3 loop: CASREFTEAFF. CDR3 DNA sequence: TGTGCCAGCAGGGAGTTCACTGAAGCTTTCTTT.

The rearrangement uses TRBV23-1 and TRBJ1-2; D uncertain. TRBV23-1 is an open reading frame whose function is uncertain. The CDR3 totals 12 residues. The germline V and J ends were trimmed by 0 bases and 8 bases, with 7 bases remaining between them. CDR3 sequence reads: CASSQSGGGYTF. In DNA form, the CDR3 reads TGCGCCAGCAGTCAATCTGGAGGAGGCTACACCTTC.

The V call is TRBV2, the J call TRBJ1-3; no reliable D call. Germline CDR1 reads SNHLY; CDR2 reads FYNNEI. This CDR3 has 15 residues. The V and J ends lost 1 base and 0 bases respectively, with 7 bases between them. The CDR3 sequence is CASSEGHSSGNTIYF. The CDR3 DNA is TGTGCCAGCAGTGAAGGGCATTCCTCTGGAAACACCATATATTTT. Looking up the rest from reference TRBV2 and TRBJ1-3 gives the full variable domain: EPEVTQTPSHQVTQMGQEVILRCVPISNHLYFYWYRQILGQKVEFLVSFYNNEISEKSEIFDDQFSVERPDGSNFTLKIRSTKLEDSAMYFCASSEGHSSGNTIYFGEGSWLTVV.

The chain carries TRBV6-5 and TRBJ2-3; 7 nucleotides match TRBD1. The junction had 6 bases not matched to a gene; V was cut back by 6 bases and J by 0 bases. In germline, CDR1 is MNHEY, CDR2 SVGAGI. The CDR3 runs to 15 residues. CDR3 DNA: TGTGCCAGCAGCCTACAGGGACAGAGCACAGATACGCAGTATTTT. Translated, it gives CASSLQGQSTDTQYF.

This chain uses TRBV30 with TRBJ2-2, with D perhaps TRBD2 (5 bases). This CDR3 has 13 amino acids. Germline CDR1 and CDR2: GTSNPN and SVGIG (reference sequence). Trimming took off 2 bases at V and 3 bases at J, with 7 bases between the two ends. CDR3 residues: CAWSTSYTGELFF. The CDR3 DNA follows: TGTGCCTGGAGTACTAGTTACACCGGGGAGCTGTTTTTT. The full variable domain, rest sourced from reference TRBV30 and TRBJ2-2, is SQTIHQWPATLVQPVGSPLSLECTVEGTSNPNLYWYRQAAGRGLQLLFYSVGIGQISSEVPQNLSASRPQDRQFILSSKKLLLSDSGFYLCAWSTSYTGELFFGEGSRLTVL.

CDR3 in amino acids: CAISVGTGGLEQYF. CDR3 DNA sequence: TGTGCCATCAGTGTAGGGACAGGGGGTCTCGAGCAGTACTTC. The rearrangement joins TRBV10-3 to TRBJ2-7; 11 bases match TRBD1. From germline, CDR1 is ENHRY and CDR2 SYGVKD. This CDR3 region has 14 residues. Trimming removed 4 bases from V and 6 bases from J; junction bases left unmatched: 5.

V and J are TRBV4-2 and TRBJ2-3, with 7 bases identical to TRBD2. The trim removed 0 bases at V and 8 bases at J, leaving 14 bases unmatched. The CDR3 covers 17 residues. In germline, CDR1 is LGHNA, CDR2 YNFKEQ. The CDR3 sequence is CASSQDLEGRALGTQYF. As DNA, the CDR3 is TGTGCCAGCAGCCAAGATCTCGAGGGGAGGGCGCTAGGTACGCAGTATTTT.